Sequencing of this TCR beta chain was carried out in a study of blood T cell repertoires in COVID-19 (dated by TCRdb to about 2020). In the study overall: Collaborator samples came from the United States, Italy and Spain and covered acute and convalescent phases of COVID-19. The prospective study material was composed of cDNA or gDNA derived from T cells, B-cell-depleted T cells, or PBMCs. The dataset comprised deeply sampled blood TCRbeta repertoires from subjects exposed to, actively infected with, or recovered from COVID-19. HLA class I and class II types, where available, came from metadata supplied by the sample provider rather than from assay-based typing. Samples came from the ongoing ImmuneRACE study (first 160 participants) plus 1,254 subjects from 6 global collaborators. The repertoires were released in a freely available public database intended as a resource for research on the immune response to SARS-CoV-2. The sample metadata nearly always contained a de-identified subject ID, COVID-19 status, age in years and sex.

After removal of 0 bases from V and 5 bases from J, the junction retains 9 bases not matched to a gene. Looking up the germline V gene yields CDR1 SGHAT and CDR2 FQNNGV. Reading from cysteine to phenylalanine, the CDR3 counts 16 amino acids. Left in the record is the CDR3 DNA by itself, 48 bases read in frame from the first base. Overall study outcomes, separate from this receptor: Clinical and demographic metadata were provided uncurated, with the amount varying by source and participant.

Each collaborating institution followed its own protocols to collect whole blood in K2EDTA tubes. Collaborator samples were shipped for TCRbeta analysis as frozen whole blood, isolated PBMCs, or DNA extracted from either sample type. On this clone: Its recognized antigen is unknown. No per-base quality is available; no much larger clone lies one base away.

The immunoSEQ Assay, a bias-controlled multiplex PCR, was used to amplify TCRbeta CDR3 regions from genomic DNA. In the paper's pipeline: The number of nucleated cells in each sample was estimated by amplification of reference gene primers within the assay. To quantify the absolute abundance of each unique TCRbeta CDR3 rearrangement, sequence reads were collapsed and filtered. For each sample, productive Simpson clonality was calculated as the square root of Simpson's diversity index across productive rearrangements. Held by TCRdb, this immuneACCESS table contains in-frame sequences only and omits some clones. Under half of the omission traces to an unresolved V gene where checked; the cause of the rest is unknown. The V and J calls and clone size were taken over from that table, and D and trimming were inferred from the DNA. Here the sample has 50,000 or so clones; roughly four fifths occur a single time. The top ten constitute around 7.4% of the sample.

The sequence came from a man between 60 and 70 years old with active COVID-19. The sequence links TRBV11-2 to TRBJ1-2, with 7 bases aligning to TRBD1. The material sequenced was peripheral blood. The CDR3 here reads CASSLESDRVGYGYTF. The nucleotides are TGTGCCAGCAGCTTAGAATCCGACAGGGTAGGGTATGGCTACACCTTC.